The 7 T cell receptor beta chains below were found in one sample sequenced in a study of control samples from healthy donors and cancer patients. TCRdb's table, derived via immunoSEQ multiplex PCR, lists solely in-frame clones and lacks some. Of 260,000 or so clones in the sample, about 80% were seen once. The sample taken for sequencing was PBMCs. The source of these receptors is a woman in her sixties or seventies with lung cancer.

A remark on this clone: This sample also contains other DNA sequences that code for the same CDR3. The chain recombines TRBV11-3 with TRBJ2-1; D not certain. CDR1 and CDR2 from the germline V gene are SGHNT and YENEEA. V gave up 4 bases and J gave up 2 bases, with 9 bases separating them. The CDR3 loop spans 14 amino acids. The chain's CDR3 is CASSSSGTYNEQFF. CDR3 DNA sequence: TGTGCCAGCAGCTCTTCTGGGACCTACAATGAGCAGTTCTTC.

The CDR3 spells CASSFRALSSSYNSPLHF. As DNA, the CDR3 is TGTGCCAGCAGTTTCCGGGCTTTATCGAGCTCCTATAATTCACCCCTCCACTTT. The chain is built from TRBV28 and TRBJ1-6, with D hard to call. The germline V and J ends were trimmed by 3 bases and 0 bases, with 15 bases remaining between them. This CDR3 has 18 amino acids. CDR1 and CDR2 (germline): MDHEN, SYDVKM.

The gene calls are TRBV9 and TRBJ2-3, with D unresolved. This CDR3 comprises 16 residues. V lost 0 bases and J 0 bases, leaving 11 bases between the germline ends. Germline V CDR1 and CDR2: SGDLS, YYNGEE. CDR3 nucleotide sequence: TGTGCCAGCAGCGTAGTTACGGACGGGAGCACAGATACGCAGTATTTT. This sequence encodes CASSVVTDGSTDTQYF.

The chain joins TRBV5-5 to TRBJ2-5; D is undetermined. V was cut by 4 bases and J by 4 bases, with 14 bases left in between. Germline V gene lookup returns CDR1 SGHKS and CDR2 YYEKEE (reference sequence). The CDR3 consists of 14 residues. The CDR3 bases are TGTGCCAGCAGCCCCACGACCCAGGCAGAGACCCAGTACTTC. This translates into CASSPTTQAETQYF.

This clone has a single count. Other DNA sequences in the sample encode the same CDR3. This sequence joins TRBV19 and TRBJ2-5; 13 nucleotides match TRBD2. Germline CDR1 is LNHDA and CDR2 is SQIVND (reference sequence). The CDR3 covers 16 residues. The ends lost 1 base at V and 1 base at J; junction bases unmatched: 0. CDR3: CASSIGLAGGQETQYF. CDR3 DNA sequence: TGTGCCAGTAGTATAGGACTAGCGGGGGGCCAAGAGACCCAGTACTTC.

The chain carries TRBV11-3 and TRBJ2-1, with D maybe TRBD1 (6 bases). The CDR3 spans 14 residues. The V and J ends lost 5 bases and 2 bases respectively, with 10 bases between them. CDR1 SGHNT and CDR2 YENEEA come from the germline V gene. CDR3 protein: CASSVRTAYNEQFF. CDR3 DNA: TGTGCCAGCAGCGTACGGACAGCCTACAATGAGCAGTTCTTC.

This clone was seen only once. This sequence joins TRBV7-9 and TRBJ1-4; a possible D gene is TRBD1 (5 bases). The CDR3 spans 15 residues. The germline V and J ends were trimmed by 5 bases and 0 bases, with 10 bases remaining between them. Germline V gene data show CDR1 as SEHNR and CDR2 as FQNEAQ (reference sequence). CDR3 coding DNA: TGTGCCAGCAGCACGACAGCCTCAACTAATGAAAAACTGTTTTTT. Translation gives CASSTTASTNEKLFF.